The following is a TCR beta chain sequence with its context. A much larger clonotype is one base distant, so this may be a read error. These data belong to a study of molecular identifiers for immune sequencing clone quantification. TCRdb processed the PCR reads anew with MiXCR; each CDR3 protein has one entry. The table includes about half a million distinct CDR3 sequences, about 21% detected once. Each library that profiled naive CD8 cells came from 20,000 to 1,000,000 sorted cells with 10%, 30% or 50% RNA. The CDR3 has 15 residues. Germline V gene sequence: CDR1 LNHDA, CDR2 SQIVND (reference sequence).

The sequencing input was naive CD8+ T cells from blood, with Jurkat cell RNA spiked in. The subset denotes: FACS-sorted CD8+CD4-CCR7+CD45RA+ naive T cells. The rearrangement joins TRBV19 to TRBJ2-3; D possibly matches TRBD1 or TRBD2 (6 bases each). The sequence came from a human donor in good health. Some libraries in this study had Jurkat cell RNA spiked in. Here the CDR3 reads CASSIGGGSTGTQYF. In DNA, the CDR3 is TGTGCCAGTAGTATTGGAGGGGGTTCCACAGGTACGCAGTATTTT.